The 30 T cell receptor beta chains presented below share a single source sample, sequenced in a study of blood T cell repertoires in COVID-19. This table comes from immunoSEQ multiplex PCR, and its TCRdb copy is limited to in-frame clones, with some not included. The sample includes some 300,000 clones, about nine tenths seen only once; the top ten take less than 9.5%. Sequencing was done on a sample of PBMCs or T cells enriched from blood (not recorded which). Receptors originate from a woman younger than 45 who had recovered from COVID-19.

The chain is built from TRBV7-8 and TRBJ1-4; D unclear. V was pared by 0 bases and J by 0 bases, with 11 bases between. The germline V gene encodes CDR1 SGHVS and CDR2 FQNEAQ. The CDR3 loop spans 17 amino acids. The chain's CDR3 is CASSLAPTKTTNEKLFF. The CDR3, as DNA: TGTGCCAGCAGCTTAGCTCCGACAAAAACAACTAATGAAAAACTGTTTTTT.

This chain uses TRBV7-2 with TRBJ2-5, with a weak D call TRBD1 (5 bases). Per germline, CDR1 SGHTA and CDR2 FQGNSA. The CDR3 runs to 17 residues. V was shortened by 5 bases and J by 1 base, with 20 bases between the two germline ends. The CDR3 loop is CASSQGKTEDFQETQYF. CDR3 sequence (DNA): TGTGCCAGCAGCCAAGGAAAGACAGAAGATTTCCAAGAGACCCAGTACTTC.

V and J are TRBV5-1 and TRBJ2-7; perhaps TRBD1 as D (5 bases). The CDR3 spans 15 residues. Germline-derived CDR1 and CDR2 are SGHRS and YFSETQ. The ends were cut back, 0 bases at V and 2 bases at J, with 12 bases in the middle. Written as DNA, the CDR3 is TGCGCCAGCAGCTTGGTGCAGGGTGGGGCCTACGAGCAGTACTTC. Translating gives CASSLVQGGAYEQYF.

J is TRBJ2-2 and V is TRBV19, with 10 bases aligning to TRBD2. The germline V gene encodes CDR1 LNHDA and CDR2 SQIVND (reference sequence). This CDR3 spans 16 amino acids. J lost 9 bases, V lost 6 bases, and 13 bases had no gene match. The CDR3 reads CASSPRTSGGPWELFF. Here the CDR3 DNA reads TGTGCCAGTAGCCCTCGGACTAGCGGAGGACCCTGGGAGCTGTTTTTT.

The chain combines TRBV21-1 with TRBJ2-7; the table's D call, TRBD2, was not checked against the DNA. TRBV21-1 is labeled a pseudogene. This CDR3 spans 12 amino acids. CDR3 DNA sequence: TGTGCCAGCAGAGACCTAGCCTACGAGCAGTACTTC. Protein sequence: CASRDLAYEQYF.

The CDR3 is CASSDYRGQEGNEQFF. In nucleotides, the CDR3 is TGTGCCAGCAGCGACTACAGGGGGCAAGAGGGCAATGAGCAGTTCTTC. The J gene is TRBJ2-1, the V gene TRBV5-4; 9 nucleotides align to TRBD1. This CDR3 has 16 residues. With 4 bases clipped from V and 6 bases from J, the junction kept 11 bases outside the gene matches. Germline CDR1 SGHNT, CDR2 YYREEE (reference sequence).

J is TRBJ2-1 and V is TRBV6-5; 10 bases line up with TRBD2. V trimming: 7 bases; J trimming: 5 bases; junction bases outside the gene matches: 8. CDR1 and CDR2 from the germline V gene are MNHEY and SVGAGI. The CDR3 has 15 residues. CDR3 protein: CASTSPSGGNNEQFF. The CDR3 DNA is TGTGCCAGCACCTCCCCTAGCGGGGGAAACAATGAGCAGTTCTTC.

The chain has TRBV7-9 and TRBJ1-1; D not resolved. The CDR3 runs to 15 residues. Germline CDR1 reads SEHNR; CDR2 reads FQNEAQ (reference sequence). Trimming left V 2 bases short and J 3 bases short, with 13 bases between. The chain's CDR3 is CASSLKLARDTEAFF. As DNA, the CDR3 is TGTGCCAGCAGCTTAAAATTGGCGAGGGACACTGAAGCTTTCTTT.

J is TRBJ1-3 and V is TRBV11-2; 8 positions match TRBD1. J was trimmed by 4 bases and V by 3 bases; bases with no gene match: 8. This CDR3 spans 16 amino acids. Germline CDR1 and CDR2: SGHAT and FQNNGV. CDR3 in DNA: TGTGCCAGCAGCTTGGGCTACAGGGGGTTGGGAAACACCATATATTTT. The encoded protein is CASSLGYRGLGNTIYF.

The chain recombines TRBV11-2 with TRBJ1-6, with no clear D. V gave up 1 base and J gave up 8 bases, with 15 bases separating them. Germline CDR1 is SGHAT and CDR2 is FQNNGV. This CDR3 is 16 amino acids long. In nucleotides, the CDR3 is TGTGCCAGCAGCTTAGTGAGGGTAGTAAAGGATTCACCCCTCCACTTT. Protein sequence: CASSLVRVVKDSPLHF.

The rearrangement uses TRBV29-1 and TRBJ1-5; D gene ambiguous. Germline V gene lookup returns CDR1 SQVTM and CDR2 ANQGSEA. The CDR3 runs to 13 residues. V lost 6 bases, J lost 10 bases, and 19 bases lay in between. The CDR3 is CSVRAAGEEPQHF. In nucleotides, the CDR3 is TGCAGCGTGCGGGCGGCGGGAGAGGAACCCCAGCATTTT.

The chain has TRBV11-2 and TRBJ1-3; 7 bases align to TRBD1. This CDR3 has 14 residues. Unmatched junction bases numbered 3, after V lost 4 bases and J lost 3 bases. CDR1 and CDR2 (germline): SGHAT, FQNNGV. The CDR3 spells CASSSDRLGNTIYF. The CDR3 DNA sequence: TGTGCCAGCAGCTCGGACAGGCTTGGAAACACCATATATTTT.

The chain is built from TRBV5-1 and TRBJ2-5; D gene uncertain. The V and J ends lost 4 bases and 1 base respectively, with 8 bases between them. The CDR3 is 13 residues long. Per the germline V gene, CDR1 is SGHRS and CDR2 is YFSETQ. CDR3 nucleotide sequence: TGCGCCAGCAGCCCGCACACCCAAGAGACCCAGTACTTC. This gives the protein CASSPHTQETQYF.

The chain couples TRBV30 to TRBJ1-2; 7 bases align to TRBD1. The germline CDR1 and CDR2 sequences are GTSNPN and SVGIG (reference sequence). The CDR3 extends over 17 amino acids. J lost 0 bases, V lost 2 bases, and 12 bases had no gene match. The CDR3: CAWSFTTGPLANYGYTF. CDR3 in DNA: TGTGCCTGGAGTTTCACGACAGGGCCCCTAGCTAACTATGGCTACACCTTC.

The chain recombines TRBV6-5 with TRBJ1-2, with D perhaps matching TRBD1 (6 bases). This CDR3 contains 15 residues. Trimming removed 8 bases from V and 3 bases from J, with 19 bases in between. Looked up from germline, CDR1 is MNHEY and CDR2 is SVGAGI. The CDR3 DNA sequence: TGTGCCAGCTCTACCCGGGGGGCGTCGGACTATGGCTACACCTTC. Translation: CASSTRGASDYGYTF.

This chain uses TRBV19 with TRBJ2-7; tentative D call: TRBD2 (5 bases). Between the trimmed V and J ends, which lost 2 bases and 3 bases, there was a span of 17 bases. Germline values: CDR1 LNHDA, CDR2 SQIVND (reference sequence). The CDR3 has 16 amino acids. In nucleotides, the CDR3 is TGTGCCAGTAGTATATCCCGCGTCGGAGAGGGCTACGAGCAGTACTTC. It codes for CASSISRVGEGYEQYF.

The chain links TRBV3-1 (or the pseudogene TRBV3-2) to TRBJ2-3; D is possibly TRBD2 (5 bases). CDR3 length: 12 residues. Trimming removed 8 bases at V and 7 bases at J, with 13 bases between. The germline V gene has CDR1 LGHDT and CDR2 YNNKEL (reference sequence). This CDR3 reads CASSTGGNTQYF. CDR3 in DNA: TGTGCCAGCTCGACCGGAGGCAATACGCAGTATTTT.

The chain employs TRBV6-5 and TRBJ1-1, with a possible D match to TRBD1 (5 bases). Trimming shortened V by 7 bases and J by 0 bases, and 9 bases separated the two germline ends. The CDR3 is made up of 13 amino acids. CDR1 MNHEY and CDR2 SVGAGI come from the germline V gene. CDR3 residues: CASKGLLNTEAFF. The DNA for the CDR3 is TGTGCCAGCAAGGGACTTCTGAACACTGAAGCTTTCTTT.

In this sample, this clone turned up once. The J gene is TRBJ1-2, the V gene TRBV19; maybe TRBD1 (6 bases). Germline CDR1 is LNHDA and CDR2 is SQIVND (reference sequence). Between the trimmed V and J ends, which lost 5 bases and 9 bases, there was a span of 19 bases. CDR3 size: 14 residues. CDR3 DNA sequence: TGTGCCAGTAGTTCAGGACAGACGGACTTTAGCTACACCTTC. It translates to CASSSGQTDFSYTF.

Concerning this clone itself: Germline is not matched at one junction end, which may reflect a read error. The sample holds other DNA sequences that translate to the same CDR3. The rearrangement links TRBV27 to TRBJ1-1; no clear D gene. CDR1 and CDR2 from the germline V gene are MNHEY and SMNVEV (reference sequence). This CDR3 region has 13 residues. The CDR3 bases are TGTGCCAGCAGTTTAAGACCTAGATCTGAAGCTTTCTTC. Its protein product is CASSLRPRSEAFF.

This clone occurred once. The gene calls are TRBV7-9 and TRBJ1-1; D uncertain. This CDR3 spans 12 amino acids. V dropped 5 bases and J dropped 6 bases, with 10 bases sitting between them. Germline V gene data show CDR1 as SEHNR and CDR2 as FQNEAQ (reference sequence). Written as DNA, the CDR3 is TGTGCCAGCAGCCTTATGGGCCCTGAAGCTTTCTTT. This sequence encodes CASSLMGPEAFF.

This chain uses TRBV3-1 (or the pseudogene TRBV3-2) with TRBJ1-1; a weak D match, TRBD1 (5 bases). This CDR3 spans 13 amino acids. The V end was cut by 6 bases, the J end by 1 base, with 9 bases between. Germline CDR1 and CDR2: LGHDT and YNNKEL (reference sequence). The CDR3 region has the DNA TGTGCCAGCAGGCGAACAGGGAACACTGAAGCTTTCTTT. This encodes CASRRTGNTEAFF.

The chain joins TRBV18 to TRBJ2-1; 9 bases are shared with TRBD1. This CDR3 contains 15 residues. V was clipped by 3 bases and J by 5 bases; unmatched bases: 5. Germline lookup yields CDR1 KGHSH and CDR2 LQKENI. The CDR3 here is CASSPPDRGDNEQFF. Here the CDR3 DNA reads TGTGCCAGCTCACCGCCGGACAGGGGAGACAATGAGCAGTTCTTC.

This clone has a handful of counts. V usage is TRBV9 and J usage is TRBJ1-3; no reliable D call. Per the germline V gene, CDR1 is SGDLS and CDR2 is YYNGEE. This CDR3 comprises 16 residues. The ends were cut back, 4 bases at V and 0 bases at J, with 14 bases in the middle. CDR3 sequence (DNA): TGTGCCAGCAGCTCTAGAAACGGGGTCTCTGGAAACACCATATATTTT. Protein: CASSSRNGVSGNTIYF.

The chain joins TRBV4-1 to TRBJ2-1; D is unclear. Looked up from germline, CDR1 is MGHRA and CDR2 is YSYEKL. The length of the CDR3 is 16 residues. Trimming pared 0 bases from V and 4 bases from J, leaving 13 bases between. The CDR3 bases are TGCGCCAGCAGCCAAGAAGGCAGGAACCCGTACAATGAGCAGTTCTTC. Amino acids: CASSQEGRNPYNEQFF.

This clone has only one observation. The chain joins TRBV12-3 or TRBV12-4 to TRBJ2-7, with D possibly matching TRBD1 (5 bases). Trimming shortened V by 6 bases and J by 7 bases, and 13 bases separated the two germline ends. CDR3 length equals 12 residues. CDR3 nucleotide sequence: TGTGCCAGCAGCCCCAACCGACAGGAGCAGTACTTC. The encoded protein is CASSPNRQEQYF.

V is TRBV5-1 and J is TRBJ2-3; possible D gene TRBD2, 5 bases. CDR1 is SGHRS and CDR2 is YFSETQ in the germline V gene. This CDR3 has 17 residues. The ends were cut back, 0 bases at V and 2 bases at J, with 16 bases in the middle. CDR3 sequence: CASSLGLIAQLTDTQYF. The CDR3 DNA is TGCGCCAGCAGCTTGGGGTTAATAGCGCAACTCACAGATACGCAGTATTTT.

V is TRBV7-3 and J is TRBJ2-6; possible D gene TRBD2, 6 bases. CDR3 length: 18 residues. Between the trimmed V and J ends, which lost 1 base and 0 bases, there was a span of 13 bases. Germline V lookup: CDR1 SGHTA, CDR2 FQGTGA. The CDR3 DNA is TGTGCCAGCAGCTTAATCGGGGCTAGCGCCTCTGGGGCCAACGTCCTGACTTTC. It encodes CASSLIGASASGANVLTF.

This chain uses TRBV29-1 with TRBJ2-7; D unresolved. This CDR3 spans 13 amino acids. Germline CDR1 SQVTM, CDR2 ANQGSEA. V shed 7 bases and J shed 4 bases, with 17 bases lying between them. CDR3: CSGNTDGGYEQYF. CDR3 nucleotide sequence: TGCAGCGGAAACACTGATGGCGGATACGAGCAGTACTTC.

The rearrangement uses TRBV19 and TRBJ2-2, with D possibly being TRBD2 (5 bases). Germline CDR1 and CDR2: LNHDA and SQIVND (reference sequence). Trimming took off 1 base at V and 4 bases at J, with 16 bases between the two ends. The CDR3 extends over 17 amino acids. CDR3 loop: CASSIGPRGSITGELFF. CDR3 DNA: TGTGCCAGTAGTATAGGCCCACGCGGGTCAATCACCGGGGAGCTGTTTTTT.